This TCR beta chain was sequenced during a study of CD8+ T cells in alopecia areata. Study-wide background: Severity in treated patients was scored by percentage of scalp area affected.

This clone was seen a handful of times. What it binds is unknown. As the sequencing template, cDNA was produced by extracting RNA and reverse transcribing it. The protocol was immunoSEQ multiplex PCR, while the TCRdb copy is restricted to in-frame clones and leaves out a portion. Of 200,000 or so clones in the sample, roughly two fifths are singletons; the top ten hold about 0.48%. The treatment: oral pan-JAK inhibitor, 5-10 mg twice daily. Regarding the study as a whole: Persistence during tofacitinib was seen for many expanded lesional clones in scalp and blood. Sequencing of scalp samples also captures resident alphabeta T cells of normal skin.

This TCR came from a human donor with alopecia areata. The sequenced sample was CD4+ T cells sorted from blood, obtained around week 31, from a patient treated with tofacitinib.

In DNA, the CDR3 is TGCAGCGCCCGTTGGGACACCTACGAGCAGTACTTC. Translation gives CSARWDTYEQYF. The genes are TRBV29-1 and TRBJ2-7; a possible D gene is TRBD1 (6 bases). V was pared by 7 bases and J by 2 bases, with 12 bases between. Germline CDR1 is SQVTM and CDR2 is ANQGSEA. CDR3 length equals 12 residues.